This TCR beta chain was sequenced in a study of blood T cell repertoires in COVID-19. Study at large: Acute and convalescent COVID-19 samples came from the United States, Italy and Spain. Nucleic acid was either cDNA or gDNA, and it came from T cells, B-cell-depleted T cells, or PBMCs.

Original handling: Quantification of nucleated cells was approximated via reference gene primer amplification. The repertoire was sequenced with immunoSEQ multiplex PCR; TCRdb's copy has only in-frame clones and lacks some. That table gives V, J and clone size, and the DNA gave D and trimming. This sample has some 130,000 clones, with roughly 76% found just once. Trimming left V 6 bases short and J 4 bases short, with 16 bases between. CDR1 KGHSH and CDR2 LQKENI come from the germline V gene. This CDR3 comprises 15 residues. The receptor was isolated from a man at least 80 years old with acute or convalescent COVID-19. Sequenced: peripheral blood. The chain carries TRBV18 and TRBJ1-5; TRBD1 is a possible D gene (6 bases). DNA of the CDR3: TGTGCCAGCTCTCCATCGATACAGGGAAATCAGCCCCAGCATTTT. Translated: CASSPSIQGNQPQHF.